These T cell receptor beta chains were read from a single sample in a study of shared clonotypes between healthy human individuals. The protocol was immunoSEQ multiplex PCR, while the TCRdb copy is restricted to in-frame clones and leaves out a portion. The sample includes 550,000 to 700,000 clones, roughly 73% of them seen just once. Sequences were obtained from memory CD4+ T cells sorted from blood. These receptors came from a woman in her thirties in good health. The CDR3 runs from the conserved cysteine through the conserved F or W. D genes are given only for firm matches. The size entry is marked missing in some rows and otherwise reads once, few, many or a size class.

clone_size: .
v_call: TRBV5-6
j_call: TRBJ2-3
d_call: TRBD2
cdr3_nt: TGTGCCAGCAGCTTAGTGAGCGGGAGCATTGTAGATACGCAGTATTTT
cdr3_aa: CASSLVSGSIVDTQYF

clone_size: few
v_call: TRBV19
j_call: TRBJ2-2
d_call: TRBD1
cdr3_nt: TGTGCCAGTAGTTGGACAGGGGACACCGGGGAGCTGTTTTTT
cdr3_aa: CASSWTGDTGELFF

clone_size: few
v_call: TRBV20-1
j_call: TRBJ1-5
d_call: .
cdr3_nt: TGCAGTGCTGGCGGGTCGCCCCAGCATTTT
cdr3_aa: CSAGGSPQHF

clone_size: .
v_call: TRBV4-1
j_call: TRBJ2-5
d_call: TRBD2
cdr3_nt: TGCGCCAGCAGCTCGGGAGGGCTATTGGAGACCCAGTACTTC
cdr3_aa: CASSSGGLLETQYF

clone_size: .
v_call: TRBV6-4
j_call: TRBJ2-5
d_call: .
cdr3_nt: TGTGCCAGCACCCTGGTGGAGCAAGAGACCCAGTACTTC
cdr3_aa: CASTLVEQETQYF

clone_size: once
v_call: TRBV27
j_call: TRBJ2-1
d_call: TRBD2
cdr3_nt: TGTGCCAGCAGACCTACTAGCGGGAGGGCCTCGGAGCAGTTCTTC
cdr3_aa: CASRPTSGRASEQFF

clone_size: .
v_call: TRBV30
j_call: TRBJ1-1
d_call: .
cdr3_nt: TGTGCCTGGAGGAGACAGTCGGTGGCTGAAGCTTTCTTT
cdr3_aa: CAWRRQSVAEAFF

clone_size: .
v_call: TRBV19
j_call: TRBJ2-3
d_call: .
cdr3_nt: TGTGCCAGTAGGCTCATGTCGGGGACGGGAGTAGGAGATACGCAGTATTTT
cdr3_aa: CASRLMSGTGVGDTQYF

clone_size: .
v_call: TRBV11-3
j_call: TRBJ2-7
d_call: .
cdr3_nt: TGTGCCAGCAGCTTCGGGGCTCAACCCTCCTACGAGCAGTACTTC
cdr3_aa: CASSFGAQPSYEQYF

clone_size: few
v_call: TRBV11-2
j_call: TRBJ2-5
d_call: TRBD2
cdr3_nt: TGTGCCAGCAGCTTACTAGCGGGACAAGAGACCCAGTACTTC
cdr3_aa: CASSLLAGQETQYF

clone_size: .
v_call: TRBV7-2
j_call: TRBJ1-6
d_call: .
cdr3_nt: TGTGCCAGCAGCCCGACAGCCAATAATTCACCCCTCCACTTT
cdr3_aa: CASSPTANNSPLHF

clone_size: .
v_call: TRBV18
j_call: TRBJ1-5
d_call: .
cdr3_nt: TGTGCCAGCTCACCAAAGGCCCCCACCTTCAGGGTCCATCAGCCCCAGCATTTT
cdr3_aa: CASSPKAPTFRVHQPQHF

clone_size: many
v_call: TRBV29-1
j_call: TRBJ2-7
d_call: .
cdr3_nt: TGCAGCGTTGGCGATGGACAGCGCTGGGGCGAGCAGTACTTC
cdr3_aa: CSVGDGQRWGEQYF

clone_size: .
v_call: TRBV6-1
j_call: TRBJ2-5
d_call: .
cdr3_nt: TGTGCCAGCAGTGAAGGTACCGGGTCGGAGACCCAGTACTTC
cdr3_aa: CASSEGTGSETQYF

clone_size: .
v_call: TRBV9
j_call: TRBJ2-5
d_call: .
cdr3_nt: TGTGCCAGCAGCGTCAGGTCAGCGGGTAAAGAGACCCAGTACTTC
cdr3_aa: CASSVRSAGKETQYF

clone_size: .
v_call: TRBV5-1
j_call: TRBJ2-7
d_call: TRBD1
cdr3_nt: TGCGCCAGCAGGAGGACGGAACAGGGGGCGGGAGAGCAGTACTTC
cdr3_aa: CASRRTEQGAGEQYF

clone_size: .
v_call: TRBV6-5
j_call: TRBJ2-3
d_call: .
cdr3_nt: TGTGCCACCTCAATCAGCACAGATACGCAGTATTTT
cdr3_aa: CATSISTDTQYF

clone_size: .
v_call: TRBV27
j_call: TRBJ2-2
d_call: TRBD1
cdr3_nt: TGTGCCAGCAGCCGTGCCGGGACAGCGAACACCGGGGAGCTGTTTTTT
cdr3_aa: CASSRAGTANTGELFF

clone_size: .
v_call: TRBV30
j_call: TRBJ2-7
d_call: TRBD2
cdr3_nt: TGTGCCTGGAGTTTAAATGAGGGACTAGCGGGAGGTAGCAACGAGCAGTACTTC
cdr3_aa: CAWSLNEGLAGGSNEQYF

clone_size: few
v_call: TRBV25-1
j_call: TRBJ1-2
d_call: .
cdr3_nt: TGTGCCAGCAGTGAGATTCCCGGGGACTATGGCTACACCTTC
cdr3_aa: CASSEIPGDYGYTF

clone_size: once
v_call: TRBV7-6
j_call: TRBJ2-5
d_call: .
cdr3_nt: TGTGCCAGCAGCTTAGACGGGGGAACCGGTTCGGTAGAGACCCAGTACTTC
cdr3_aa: CASSLDGGTGSVETQYF

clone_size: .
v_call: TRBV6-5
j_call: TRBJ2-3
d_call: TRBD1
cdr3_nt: TGTGCCAGCAGACCACAGGGGAGTCAGCCAGATACGCAGTATTTT
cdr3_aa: CASRPQGSQPDTQYF

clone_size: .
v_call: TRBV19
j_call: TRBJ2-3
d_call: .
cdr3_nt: TGTGCCAGTAGTAGTCGGGCTACAGATACGCAGTATTTT
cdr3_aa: CASSSRATDTQYF

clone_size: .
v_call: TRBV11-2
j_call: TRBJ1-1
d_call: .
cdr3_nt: TGTGCCAGCAGCGCAGAACAGTTGAACACTGAAGCTTTCTTT
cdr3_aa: CASSAEQLNTEAFF

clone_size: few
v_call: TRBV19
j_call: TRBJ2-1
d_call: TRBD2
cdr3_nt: TGTGCCAGTAGTATTTCCGCTAGACTAGCGGGAGGGGACAATGAGCAGTTCTTC
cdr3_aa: CASSISARLAGGDNEQFF

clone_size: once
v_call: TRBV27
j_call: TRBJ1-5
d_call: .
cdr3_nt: TGTGCCAGCAGTCCCAGTTCATGGAACCATCAGCCCCAGCATTTT
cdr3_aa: CASSPSSWNHQPQHF

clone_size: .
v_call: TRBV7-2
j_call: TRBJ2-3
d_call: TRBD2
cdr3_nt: TGTGCCAGCAGCTTAGTTGTTCTCCGGGGGGTTACTAGCACAGATACGCAGTATTTT
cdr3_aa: CASSLVVLRGVTSTDTQYF

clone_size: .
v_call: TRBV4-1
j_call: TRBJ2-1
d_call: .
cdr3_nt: TGCGCCAGCAGCCTATCTTACAATGAGCAGTTCTTC
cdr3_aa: CASSLSYNEQFF

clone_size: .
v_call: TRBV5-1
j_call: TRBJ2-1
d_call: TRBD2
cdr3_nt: TGCGCCAGCAAGACTAGCTTAAGCTCCTACAATGAGCAGTTCTTC
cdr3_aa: CASKTSLSSYNEQFF

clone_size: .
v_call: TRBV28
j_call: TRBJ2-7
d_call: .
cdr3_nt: TGTGCCAGCAGTAAGACAGACCAATACGAGCAGTACTTC
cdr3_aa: CASSKTDQYEQYF

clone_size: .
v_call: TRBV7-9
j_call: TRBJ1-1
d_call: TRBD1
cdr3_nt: TGTGCCAGTATCCGGACAGGGGGGACTGAAGCTTTCTTT
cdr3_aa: CASIRTGGTEAFF

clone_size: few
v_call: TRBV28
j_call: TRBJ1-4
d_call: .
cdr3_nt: TGTGCCAGCAGTGCCGGGACTGTAAATGAAAAACTGTTTTTT
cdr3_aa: CASSAGTVNEKLFF

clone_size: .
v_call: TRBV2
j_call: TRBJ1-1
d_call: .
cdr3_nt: TGTGCCAGCAGTGCCTTGGGGAACACTGAAGCTTTCTTT
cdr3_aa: CASSALGNTEAFF

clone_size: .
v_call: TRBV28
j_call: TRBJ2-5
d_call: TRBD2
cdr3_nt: TGTGCCAGCAGTTTGGTGGGAGGGGAGTTTCAAGAGACCCAGTACTTC
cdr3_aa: CASSLVGGEFQETQYF

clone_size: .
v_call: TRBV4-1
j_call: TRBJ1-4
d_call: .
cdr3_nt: TGCGCCAGCAGCCACCCAAACGGACTAGGGAGTGAAAAACTGTTTTTT
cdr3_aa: CASSHPNGLGSEKLFF

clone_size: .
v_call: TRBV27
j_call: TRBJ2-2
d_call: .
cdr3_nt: TGTGCCAGCAGTCCCTACGGCGGGGAGCTGTTTTTT
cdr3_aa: CASSPYGGELFF

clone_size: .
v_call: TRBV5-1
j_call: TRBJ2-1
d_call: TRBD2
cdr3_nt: TGCGCCAGCAGCTGGGAGGACGGGAGGGCCGGGCAGTTCTTC
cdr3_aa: CASSWEDGRAGQFF

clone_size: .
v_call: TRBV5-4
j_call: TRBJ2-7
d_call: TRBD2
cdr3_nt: TGTGCCAGCCAGTCTCGGCTAACAGCGGGAGACAAGAACGAGCAGTACTTC
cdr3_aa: CASQSRLTAGDKNEQYF

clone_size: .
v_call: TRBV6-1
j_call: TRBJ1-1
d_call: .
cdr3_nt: TGTGCCAGCAACCGGGACAAGGAGGGAGCTTTCTTT
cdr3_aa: CASNRDKEGAFF

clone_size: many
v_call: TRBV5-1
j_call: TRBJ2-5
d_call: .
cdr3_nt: TGCGCCAGCAGCCCTGGAGGCAGCTCCCCCGGGGAGACCCAGTACTTC
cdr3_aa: CASSPGGSSPGETQYF

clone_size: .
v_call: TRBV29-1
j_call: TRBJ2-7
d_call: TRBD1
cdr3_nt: TGCAGCACCACCGGGACAGGCCCCTACGAGCAGTACTTC
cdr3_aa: CSTTGTGPYEQYF

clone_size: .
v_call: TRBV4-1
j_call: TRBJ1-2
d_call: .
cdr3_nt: TGCGCCAGCAGCCAAACGACAGGTGTTAACTATGGCTACACCTTC
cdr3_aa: CASSQTTGVNYGYTF

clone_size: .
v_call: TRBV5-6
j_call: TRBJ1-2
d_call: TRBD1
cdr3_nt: TGTGCCAGCAGAAGGACAGGGACAAGCAATGGCTACACCTTC
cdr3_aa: CASRRTGTSNGYTF

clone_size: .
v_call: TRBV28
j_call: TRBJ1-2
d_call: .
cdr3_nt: TGTGCCAGCAGTGCGCAGGGATTTCTCTATGGCTACACCTTC
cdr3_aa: CASSAQGFLYGYTF

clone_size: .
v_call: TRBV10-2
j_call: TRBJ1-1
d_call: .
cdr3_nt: TGCGCCAGCAGTGAGTCTGGGCTGAACACTGAAGCTTTCTTT
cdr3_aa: CASSESGLNTEAFF

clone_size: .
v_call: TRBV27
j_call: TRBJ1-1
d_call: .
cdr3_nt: TGTGCCAGCAGTTTATGGACTAACACTGAAGCTTTCTTT
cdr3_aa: CASSLWTNTEAFF

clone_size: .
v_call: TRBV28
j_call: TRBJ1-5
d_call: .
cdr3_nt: TGTGCCAGCACCGGGGGCCTCCAGCCCCAGCATTTT
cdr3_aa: CASTGGLQPQHF

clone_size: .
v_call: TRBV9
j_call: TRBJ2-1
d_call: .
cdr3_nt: TGTGCCAGCAGCGTAGTAGGGGACGACAATGAGCAGTTCTTC
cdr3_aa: CASSVVGDDNEQFF

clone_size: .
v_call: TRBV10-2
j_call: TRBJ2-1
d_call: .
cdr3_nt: TGCGCCAGCGGGGCAGCCGAGTTTAACGGGAATGAGCAGTTCTTC
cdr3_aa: CASGAAEFNGNEQFF